Below, one TCR beta chain is given with its context. The data were taken from a study of blood T cell repertoires in COVID-19. The repertoire was sequenced with immunoSEQ multiplex PCR; TCRdb's copy has only in-frame clones and lacks some. This sample yields more than 150,000 clones, of which roughly 92% are seen a single time; approximately 0.8% belongs to the top ten. The CDR3 has 14 residues. Per the germline V gene, CDR1 is MNHEY and CDR2 is SVGAGI. The V gene lost 7 bases and the J gene lost 1 base, with 13 bases spanning the gap. It was during active infection that Seattle patients were enrolled and then longitudinally followed.

This clonotype was obtained from a young man with COVID-19, enrolled during active disease. The chain carries TRBV6-5 and TRBJ1-2; D may be TRBD1 (6 bases). Sequencing used peripheral blood. CDR3 DNA: TGTGCCAGCAAGCTAGGGGGGGGTAACTATGGCTACACCTTC. Protein: CASKLGGGNYGYTF.